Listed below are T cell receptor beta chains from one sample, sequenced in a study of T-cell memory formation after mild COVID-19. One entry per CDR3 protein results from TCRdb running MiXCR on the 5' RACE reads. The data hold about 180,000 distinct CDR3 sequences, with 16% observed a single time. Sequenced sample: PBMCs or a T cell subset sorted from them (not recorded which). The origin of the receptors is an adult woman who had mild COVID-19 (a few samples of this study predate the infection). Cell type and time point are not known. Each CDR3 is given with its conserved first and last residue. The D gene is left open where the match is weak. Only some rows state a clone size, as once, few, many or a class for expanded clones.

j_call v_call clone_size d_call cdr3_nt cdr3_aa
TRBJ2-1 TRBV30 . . TGTGCCTGGATGGGACACCTCTACAATGAGCAGTTCTTC CAWMGHLYNEQFF
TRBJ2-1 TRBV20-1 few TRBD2 TGCAGTGCCAGGACTAGCGGGAGTCGGCATGAGCAGTTCTTC CSARTSGSRHEQFF
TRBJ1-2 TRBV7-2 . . TGTGCCAGCAGCCAGACGGGATTTGGCTACACCTTC CASSQTGFGYTF
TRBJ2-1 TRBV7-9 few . TGTGCCAGCAGCTTACCCGGTAGTAGAACTGGTGAGCAGTTCTTC CASSLPGSRTGEQFF
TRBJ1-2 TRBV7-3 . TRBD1 TGTGCCAGCAGCTTAAACGGGCCACGGGGGACAGGGAACTATGGCTACACCTTC CASSLNGPRGTGNYGYTF
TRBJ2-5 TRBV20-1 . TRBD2 TGCAGTGCGGCCGGGACTAGCGGACTACAAGAGACCCAGTACTTC CSAAGTSGLQETQYF
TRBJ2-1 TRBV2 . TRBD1 TGTGCCAGCAGTGGGACAGGGTACAATGAGCAGTTCTTC CASSGTGYNEQFF
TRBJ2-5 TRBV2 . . TGTGCCAGCAGGAGGGGGGTCCAGGAGACCCAGTACTTC CASRRGVQETQYF
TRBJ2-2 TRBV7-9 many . TGTGCCAGCAGCCCCCGGACCGGAGGGGCCGGGGAGCTGTTTTTT CASSPRTGGAGELFF
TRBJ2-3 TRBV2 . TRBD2 TGTGCCAGCAGTACCCTATCGACCGGGAGGGCCTTTGAGACAGATACGCAGTATTTT CASSTLSTGRAFETDTQYF
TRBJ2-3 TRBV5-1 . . TGCGCCAGCAGCCCGCGTCAGGATTGGGGTGATACGCAGTATTTT CASSPRQDWGDTQYF
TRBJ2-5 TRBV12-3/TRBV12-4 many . TGTGCCAGCAGTTTGGGGGGGCGCGACAGGGAGACCCAGTACTTC CASSLGGRDRETQYF
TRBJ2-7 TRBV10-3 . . TGTGCCATCAGCTTGGACAGCTCCTACGAGCAGTACTTC CAISLDSSYEQYF
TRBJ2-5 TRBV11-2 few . TGTGCCAGCAGCTTAGGGCAGCGGGAAGAGACCCAGTACTTC CASSLGQREETQYF
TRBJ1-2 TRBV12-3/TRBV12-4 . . TGTGCCAGCAGTCCCCCCGGGAGGTGGGGTGGCTACACCTTC CASSPPGRWGGYTF
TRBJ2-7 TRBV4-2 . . TGTGCCAGCAGCCAAGATTCTGGTTACGAGCAGTACTTC CASSQDSGYEQYF
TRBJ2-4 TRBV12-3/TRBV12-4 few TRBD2 TGTGCCAGCAGGCGCGGCAAGCTAGCGGGGGACATTCAGTACTTC CASRRGKLAGDIQYF
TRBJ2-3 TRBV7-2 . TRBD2 TGTGCCAGCAGCTTGAATCGACTAGCGAAAACAGATACGCAGTATTTT CASSLNRLAKTDTQYF
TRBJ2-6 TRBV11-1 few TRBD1 TGTGCCAGCAGCCTCCGGACAGGGGGAACTGGGGCCAACGTCCTGACTTTC CASSLRTGGTGANVLTF
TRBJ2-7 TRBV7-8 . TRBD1 TGTGCCAGCAGCTCAGGGAGACAGGGGGCCTCCTACGAGCAGTACTTC CASSSGRQGASYEQYF
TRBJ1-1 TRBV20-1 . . TGCAGTGCTAGAGAAGGTTCGGGGGCGATGAACACTGAAGCTTTCTTT CSAREGSGAMNTEAFF
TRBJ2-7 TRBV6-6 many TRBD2 TGTGCCAGCAGTCCTAGCGGGAGCCGGATCGAGCAGTACTTC CASSPSGSRIEQYF
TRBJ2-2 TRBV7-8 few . TGTGCCAGCAGCGGAACAGGGTTGGGACCCACCGGGGAGCTGTTTTTT CASSGTGLGPTGELFF
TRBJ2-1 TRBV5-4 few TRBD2 TGTGCCAGCAGCTTAGGTAGCGGGAGGGCTTATGAGCAGTTCTTC CASSLGSGRAYEQFF
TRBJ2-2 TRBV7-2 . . TGTGCCAGCAGCTTAGTCCTCACCGGGGAGCTGTTTTTT CASSLVLTGELFF
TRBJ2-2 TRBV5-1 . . TGCGCCAGCAGCTTAAGGGCAACGAACACCGGGGAGCTGTTTTTT CASSLRATNTGELFF
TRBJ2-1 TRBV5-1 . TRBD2 TGCGCCAGCAGCTTGGCCGCGATAGCGGGGAATGAGCAGTTCTTC CASSLAAIAGNEQFF
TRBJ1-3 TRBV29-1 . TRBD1 TGCAGCGTTGCTTCGAGGGGGCTGAGGAACACCATATATTTT CSVASRGLRNTIYF
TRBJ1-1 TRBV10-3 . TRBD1 TGTGCCATCAGAGAGACAGGGGCCACTGAAGCTTTCTTT CAIRETGATEAFF